One sample yielded the 21 T cell receptor beta chains listed below, sequenced in a study of human T cells and chemical hapten exposure. TCRdb passed the RACE reads through MiXCR, listing each CDR3 protein once. Of about 81,000 distinct CDR3 sequences listed, about 9.4% are singletons. Noted time point: patch test 2, 6 weeks after DPC sensitization. Stated treatment: therapeutic diphenylcyclopropenone sensitization with weekly scalp DPC. This specimen was whole blood, taken in connection with sensitization to the hapten diphenylcyclopropenone (DPC). The source of these receptors is a woman aged 30 to 39 with alopecia areata. Some clones in this sample may be carry-over from other donors' samples.

This clonotype was recorded at least ten times. This rearrangement joins TRBV7-9 to TRBJ2-7; no clear D gene. Looked up from germline, CDR1 is SEHNR and CDR2 is FQNEAQ (reference sequence). This CDR3 spans 13 amino acids. Trimming removed 3 bases from V and 3 bases from J, with 9 bases in between. The CDR3 loop is CASSFNVDYEQYF. CDR3 in DNA: TGTGCCAGCAGCTTCAACGTCGACTACGAGCAGTACTTC.

This clonotype was counted ten times or more. The rearrangement links TRBV5-1 to TRBJ1-3, with D possibly being TRBD1 (5 bases). CDR1 SGHRS and CDR2 YFSETQ come from the germline V gene. The germline V and J ends were trimmed by 0 bases and 7 bases, with 11 bases remaining between them. This CDR3 contains 14 residues. The CDR3 DNA reads TGCGCCAGCAGCTTGGTTACCGGGGGGAACACCATATATTTT. It is translated as CASSLVTGGNTIYF.

This clonotype was detected ten times or more. The V call is TRBV4-2, the J call TRBJ2-2, with 8 bases matching TRBD2. This CDR3 region has 14 residues. Germline loops: CDR1 LGHNA, CDR2 YNFKEQ. V was pared by 7 bases and J by 4 bases, with 5 bases of the junction left unmatched. The CDR3 sequence: CASTLTSGTGELFF. CDR3 coding DNA: TGTGCCAGCACCCTAACTAGCGGCACCGGGGAGCTGTTTTTT.

CDR3 loop: CASSGQETYEQYF. Written as DNA, the CDR3 is TGCGCCAGCAGTGGACAGGAAACCTACGAGCAGTACTTC. The chain has TRBV10-1 and TRBJ2-7; tentatively, D is TRBD1 (6 bases). The ends were cut back, 4 bases at V and 2 bases at J, with 9 bases in the middle. Germline lookup yields CDR1 WNHNN and CDR2 SYGVQD (reference sequence). There are 13 residues in the CDR3.

This clonotype was seen ten or more times. The chain links TRBV5-6 to TRBJ1-1; no clear D. Trimming took off 0 bases at V and 4 bases at J, with 7 bases between the two ends. Germline values: CDR1 SGHDT, CDR2 YYEEEE. The CDR3 length is 13 residues. CDR3 DNA sequence: TGTGCCAGCAGCTTGGCTGGTCTCACTGAAGCTTTCTTT. Its translation: CASSLAGLTEAFF. Complete variable domain (other parts from reference TRBV5-6 and TRBJ1-1): DAGVTQSPTHLIKTRGQQVTLRCSPKSGHDTVSWYQQALGQGPQFIFQYYEEEERQRGNFPDRFSGHQFPNYSSELNVNALLLGDSALYLCASSLAGLTEAFFGQGTRLTVV.

The table lists this clonotype with a count of one. The chain employs TRBV28 and TRBJ2-7; 13 nucleotides line up with TRBD2. V lost 6 bases and J lost 2; bases outside the gene matches: 4. Germline-derived CDR1 and CDR2 are MDHEN and SYDVKM. The CDR3 sequence is 15 residues long. As DNA, the CDR3 is TGTGCCAGCAGCCCTACTAGCGGGGGGGCCTACGAGCAGTACTTC. Protein: CASSPTSGGAYEQYF.

The genes are TRBV12-3 or TRBV12-4 and TRBJ1-5, with D uncertain. The CDR3 has 16 amino acids. V lost 3 bases and J 0 bases, leaving 12 bases between the germline ends. The DNA of the CDR3 is TGTGCCAGCAGTTTCGAACAGCTAAATAGCAATCAGCCCCAGCATTTT. As protein: CASSFEQLNSNQPQHF.

Many counts were recorded for this clonotype. The rearrangement uses TRBV25-1 and TRBJ1-6, with unresolved D. Trimming left V 5 bases short and J 10 bases short, with 9 bases between. Germline CDR1 and CDR2: MGHDK and SYGVNS. The CDR3 covers 12 residues. For the CDR3, the DNA is TGTGCCAGCAGTCAATCTCACTCACCCCTCCACTTT. It translates to CASSQSHSPLHF.

In this sample, this clonotype turned up many times. The chain recombines TRBV7-2 with TRBJ1-1; 9 nucleotides match TRBD1. The CDR3 runs 17 residues. In germline, CDR1 is SGHTA, CDR2 FQGNSA. V was clipped by 1 base and J by 4 bases; unmatched bases: 10. For the CDR3, the DNA is TGTGCCAGCAGCTTAGTGGGGCACAGGGGGCCGCCCACTGAAGCTTTCTTT. Translation: CASSLVGHRGPPTEAFF. Full variable domain (missing parts from reference TRBV7-2 and TRBJ1-1): GAGVSQSPSNKVTEKGKDVELRCDPISGHTALYWYRQSLGQGLEFLIYFQGNSAPDKSGLPSDRFSAERTGGSVSTLTIQRTQQEDSAVYLCASSLVGHRGPPTEAFFGQGTRLTVV.

The chain employs TRBV11-2 and TRBJ2-1, with 8 bases lining up with TRBD1. J was trimmed by 6 bases and V by 3 bases; bases with no gene match: 4. Per the germline V gene, CDR1 is SGHAT and CDR2 is FQNNGV. This CDR3 comprises 14 residues. The CDR3 spells CASSFQGAGNEQFF. CDR3 DNA: TGTGCCAGCAGCTTTCAGGGGGCCGGCAATGAGCAGTTCTTC.

This clonotype was seen ten or more times. The chain has TRBV27 and TRBJ2-7; the D gene is possibly TRBD1 (5 bases). Germline V gives CDR1 MNHEY, CDR2 SMNVEV (reference sequence). Trimming removed 3 bases from V and 8 bases from J, with 11 bases in between. CDR3 length equals 12 residues. CDR3 coding DNA: TGTGCCAGCAGTTTCTACAAGGGGCAGCAGTACTTC. Translated: CASSFYKGQQYF.

This clonotype was observed many times. This rearrangement joins TRBV3-1 to TRBJ1-6, with 10 bases identical to TRBD1. V lost 3 bases and J lost 8; bases outside the gene matches: 1. Germline CDR1 and CDR2: LGHDT and YNNKEL (reference sequence). The CDR3 consists of 14 residues. The CDR3 reads CASSQGQGYSPLHF. CDR3 sequence (DNA): TGTGCCAGCAGCCAGGGACAGGGGTATTCACCCCTCCACTTT.

This clonotype has ten or more counts. The V and J genes are TRBV29-1 and TRBJ2-1; D gene uncertain. The CDR3 is 12 amino acids. Germline CDR1 SQVTM, CDR2 ANQGSEA. Trimming left V 3 bases short and J 6 bases short, with 9 bases between. The CDR3: CSVEPGLNEQFF. In DNA form, the CDR3 reads TGCAGCGTTGAGCCCGGGCTCAATGAGCAGTTCTTC.

This clonotype was recorded at least ten times. The chain carries TRBV20-1 and TRBJ1-5; perhaps TRBD1 as D (5 bases). This CDR3 region has 14 residues. Trimming shortened V by 4 bases and J by 7 bases, and 17 bases separated the two germline ends. Per germline, CDR1 DFQATT and CDR2 SNEGSKA (reference sequence). CDR3 in amino acids: CSATFLGVLQPQHF. In nucleotides, the CDR3 is TGCAGTGCTACCTTTTTAGGGGTTTTACAGCCCCAGCATTTT.

The V gene is TRBV28, the J gene TRBJ2-7; 14 bases map to TRBD2. V dropped 5 bases and J dropped 7; count of bases not matched to a gene: 7. CDR1 and CDR2 (germline): MDHEN, SYDVKM. The length of the CDR3 is 15 residues. This CDR3 reads CASSPTSGRAVEQYF. As DNA, the CDR3 is TGTGCCAGCAGTCCGACTAGCGGGAGGGCCGTAGAGCAGTACTTC. The full variable domain, its missing parts supplied by reference TRBV28 and TRBJ2-7, is DVKVTQSSRYLVKRTGEKVFLECVQDMDHENMFWYRQDPGLGLRLIYFSYDVKMKEKGDIPEGYSVSREKKERFSLILESASTNQTSMYLCASSPTSGRAVEQYFGPGTRLTVT.

The table lists this clonotype with a few counts. This chain links TRBV6-2 or TRBV6-3 with TRBJ2-2; 11 bases are shared with TRBD1. Trimming cost V 8 bases and J 6 bases; bases outside gene matches: 5. CDR3 size: 14 residues. CDR1 and CDR2 (germline): MNHEY, SVGEGT. CDR3 sequence (DNA): TGTGCCAGCTCCGGGACAGGGGGTTCCGGGGAGCTGTTTTTT. It encodes CASSGTGGSGELFF.

This clonotype was recorded many times. The chain carries TRBV5-1 and TRBJ1-1, with D possibly TRBD1 on 6 matching bases. Germline CDR1 and CDR2: SGHRS and YFSETQ. The CDR3 spans 15 residues. V was clipped by 4 bases and J by 2 bases, with 15 bases between them. The chain's CDR3 is CASSSQGFGNTEAFF. The CDR3 DNA is TGCGCCAGCAGCAGTCAGGGGTTTGGTAACACTGAAGCTTTCTTT.

This clonotype was detected many times. The J gene is TRBJ2-4, the V gene TRBV4-1; no clear D. V shed 5 bases and J shed 1 base, with 12 bases lying between them. The CDR3 is 15 residues long. Germline loops: CDR1 MGHRA, CDR2 YSYEKL. CDR3 residues: CASSVIWAAKNIQYF. The CDR3 coding sequence is TGCGCCAGCAGCGTAATTTGGGCCGCCAAAAACATTCAGTACTTC.

This clonotype showed up many times. The V gene is TRBV23-1, the J gene TRBJ2-1; D gene unclear. TRBV23-1 belongs to the ORF category, with a function that is uncertain. The CDR3 loop spans 17 amino acids. V lost 0 bases and J 6 bases, leaving 18 bases between the germline ends. CDR3 bases: TGCGCCAGCAGTCAATCTGACGCTCAGCTCCGAGGCAATGAGCAGTTCTTC. Its protein is CASSQSDAQLRGNEQFF.

As regards this clonotype: Since a much larger clone is just one base distant, this may be a read error. The conserved phenylalanine or tryptophan normally closing the CDR3 is absent here, so this likely arose from a read error. V usage is TRBV5-5 and J usage is TRBJ2-1; 7 bases agree with TRBD1. This CDR3 contains 15 residues. The ends lost 4 bases at V and 0 bases at J; junction bases unmatched: 4. Germline-derived CDR1 and CDR2 are SGHKS and YYEKEE (reference sequence). As DNA, the CDR3 is TGTGCCAGCAGCCTCCGGGACAGCTCCTACAATGAGCAGTTCTTA. Translated, it gives CASSLRDSSYNEQFL.

This chain uses TRBV16 with TRBJ1-1; the D gene is possibly TRBD1 (5 bases). Looked up from germline, CDR1 is KGHSY and CDR2 is FQNENV. V dropped 2 bases and J dropped 6 bases, with 10 bases sitting between them. This CDR3 has 13 amino acids. As DNA, the CDR3 is TGTGCCAGCAGCCAAAGACAGTTCGCTGAAGCTTTCTTT. Encoded protein: CASSQRQFAEAFF.